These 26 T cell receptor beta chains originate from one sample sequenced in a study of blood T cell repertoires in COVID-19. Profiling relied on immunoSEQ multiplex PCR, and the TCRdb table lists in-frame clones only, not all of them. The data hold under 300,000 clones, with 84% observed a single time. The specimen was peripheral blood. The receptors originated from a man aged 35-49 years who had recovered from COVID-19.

DNA of the CDR3: TGTGCCAGTCTCGGACTAGCGGGGTACAATGAGCAGTTCTTC. It yields the protein CASLGLAGYNEQFF. This rearrangement joins TRBV2 to TRBJ2-1, with TRBD2 matching 12 bases. This CDR3 contains 14 residues. CDR1 SNHLY and CDR2 FYNNEI come from the germline V gene. J gave up 4 bases and V 9 bases, and 4 bases lay outside the gene matches.

The CDR3 spells CASSQGQGMGYTF. In DNA, the CDR3 is TGTGCCAGCTCACAGGGACAGGGTATGGGCTACACCTTC. J is TRBJ1-2 and V is TRBV18; TRBD1 matches at 9 bases. Losses at the gene ends were 4 bases for V and 8 bases for J; bases not matched to a gene: 5. Germline assignment: CDR1 KGHSH and CDR2 LQKENI. The CDR3 is 13 amino acids.

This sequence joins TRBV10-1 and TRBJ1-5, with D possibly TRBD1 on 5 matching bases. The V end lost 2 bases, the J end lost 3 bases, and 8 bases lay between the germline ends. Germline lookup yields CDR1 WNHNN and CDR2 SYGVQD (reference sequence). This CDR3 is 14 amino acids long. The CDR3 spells CASSEMGPNQPQHF. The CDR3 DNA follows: TGCGCCAGCAGTGAGATGGGGCCCAATCAGCCCCAGCATTTT.

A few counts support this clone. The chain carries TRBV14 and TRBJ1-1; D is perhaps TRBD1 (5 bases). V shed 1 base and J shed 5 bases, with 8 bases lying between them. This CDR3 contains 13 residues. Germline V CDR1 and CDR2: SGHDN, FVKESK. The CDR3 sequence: CASSQGGSTEAFF. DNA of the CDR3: TGTGCCAGCAGCCAAGGGGGCAGTACTGAAGCTTTCTTT.

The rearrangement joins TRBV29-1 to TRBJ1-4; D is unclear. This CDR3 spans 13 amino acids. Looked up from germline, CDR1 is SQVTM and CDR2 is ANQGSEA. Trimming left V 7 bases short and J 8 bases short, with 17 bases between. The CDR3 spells CSAVRREGEKLFF. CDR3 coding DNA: TGCAGCGCAGTAAGGAGGGAGGGCGAAAAACTGTTTTTT.

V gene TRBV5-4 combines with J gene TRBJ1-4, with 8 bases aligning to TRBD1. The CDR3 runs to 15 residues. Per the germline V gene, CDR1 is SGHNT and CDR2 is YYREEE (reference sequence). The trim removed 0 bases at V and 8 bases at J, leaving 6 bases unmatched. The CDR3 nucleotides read TGTGCCAGCAGCTTGGGGGGACAGGTGGGAGAAAAACTGTTTTTT. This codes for CASSLGGQVGEKLFF.

The CDR3 here is CATSKQGVGNQPQHF. The CDR3 DNA reads TGTGCCACCAGCAAGCAGGGCGTGGGCAATCAGCCCCAGCATTTT. The rearrangement links TRBV15 to TRBJ1-5, with D perhaps TRBD1 (5 bases). Per the germline V gene, CDR1 is LNHNV and CDR2 is YYDKDF (reference sequence). Trimming took 4 bases from V and 2 from J, leaving 12 bases between them. The CDR3 runs to 15 residues.

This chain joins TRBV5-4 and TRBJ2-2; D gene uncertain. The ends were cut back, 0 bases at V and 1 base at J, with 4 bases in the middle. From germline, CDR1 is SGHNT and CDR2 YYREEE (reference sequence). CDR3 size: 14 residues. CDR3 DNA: TGTGCCAGCAGCTTGGGTCAGAACACCGGGGAGCTGTTTTTT. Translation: CASSLGQNTGELFF. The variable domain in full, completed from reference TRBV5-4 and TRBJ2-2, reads ETGVTQSPTHLIKTRGQQVTLRCSSQSGHNTVSWYQQALGQGPQFIFQYYREEENGRGNFPPRFSGLQFPNYSSELNVNALELDDSALYLCASSLGQNTGELFFGEGSRLTVL.

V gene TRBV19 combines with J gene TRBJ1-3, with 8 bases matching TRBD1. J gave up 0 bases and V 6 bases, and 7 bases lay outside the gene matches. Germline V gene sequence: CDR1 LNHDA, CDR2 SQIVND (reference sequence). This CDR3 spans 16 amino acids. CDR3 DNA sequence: TGTGCCAGTAGGAGCGACAGGGGAAACTCTGGAAACACCATATATTTT. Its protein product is CASRSDRGNSGNTIYF. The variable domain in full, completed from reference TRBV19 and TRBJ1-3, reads DGGITQSPKYLFRKEGQNVTLSCEQNLNHDAMYWYRQDPGQGLRLIYYSQIVNDFQKGDIAEGYSVSREKKESFPLTVTSAQKNPTAFYLCASRSDRGNSGNTIYFGEGSWLTVV.

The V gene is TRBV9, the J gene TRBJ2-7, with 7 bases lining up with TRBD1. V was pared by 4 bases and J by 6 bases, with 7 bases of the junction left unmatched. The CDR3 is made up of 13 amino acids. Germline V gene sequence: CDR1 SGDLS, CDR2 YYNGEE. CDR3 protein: CASSFRDRGEQYF. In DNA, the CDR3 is TGTGCCAGCAGCTTCCGGGACAGAGGCGAGCAGTACTTC.

The CDR3 bases are TGTGCCAGCAAGATTTCGAGGGGGGGCCTAAGCACAGATACGCAGTATTTT. Encoded protein: CASKISRGGLSTDTQYF. This sequence joins TRBV7-2 and TRBJ2-3; possible D gene TRBD2, 7 bases. V lost 7 bases and J 0 bases, leaving 20 bases between the germline ends. Per the germline V gene, CDR1 is SGHTA and CDR2 is FQGNSA. This CDR3 is 17 amino acids long.

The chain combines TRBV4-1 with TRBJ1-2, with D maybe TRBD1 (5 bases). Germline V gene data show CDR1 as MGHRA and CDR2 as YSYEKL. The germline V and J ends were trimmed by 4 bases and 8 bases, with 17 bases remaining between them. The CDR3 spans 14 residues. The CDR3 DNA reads TGCGCCAGCAGCCCCCGGACACTTCCCCAGGGCTACACCTTC. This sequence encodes CASSPRTLPQGYTF.

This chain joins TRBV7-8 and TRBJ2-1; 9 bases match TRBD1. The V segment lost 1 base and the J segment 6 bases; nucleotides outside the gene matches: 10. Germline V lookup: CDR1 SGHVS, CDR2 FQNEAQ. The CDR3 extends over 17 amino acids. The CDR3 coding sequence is TGTGCCAGCAGCTTAGTAAGTCGACAGGGGGTTGTCAATGAGCAGTTCTTC. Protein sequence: CASSLVSRQGVVNEQFF.

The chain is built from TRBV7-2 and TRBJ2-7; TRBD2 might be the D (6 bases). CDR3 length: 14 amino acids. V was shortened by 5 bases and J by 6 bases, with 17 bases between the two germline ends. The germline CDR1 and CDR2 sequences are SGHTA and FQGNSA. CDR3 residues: CASSLPYLGGEQYF. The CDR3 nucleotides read TGTGCCAGCAGCCTACCCTATCTGGGAGGCGAGCAGTACTTC. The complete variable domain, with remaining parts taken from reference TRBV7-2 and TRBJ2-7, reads GAGVSQSPSNKVTEKGKDVELRCDPISGHTALYWYRQSLGQGLEFLIYFQGNSAPDKSGLPSDRFSAERTGGSVSTLTIQRTQQEDSAVYLCASSLPYLGGEQYFGPGTRLTVT.

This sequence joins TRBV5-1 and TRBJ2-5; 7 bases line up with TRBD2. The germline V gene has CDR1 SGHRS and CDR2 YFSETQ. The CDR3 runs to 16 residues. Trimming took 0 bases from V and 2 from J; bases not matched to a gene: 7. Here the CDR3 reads CASSLARLAVQETQYF. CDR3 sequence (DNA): TGCGCCAGCAGCTTGGCGAGGCTAGCGGTACAAGAGACCCAGTACTTC.

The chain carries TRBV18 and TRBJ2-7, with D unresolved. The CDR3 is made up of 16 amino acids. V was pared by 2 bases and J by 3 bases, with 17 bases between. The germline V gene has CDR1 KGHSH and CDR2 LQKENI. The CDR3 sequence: CASSPAGPKANYEQYF. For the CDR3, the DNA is TGTGCCAGCTCACCAGCAGGTCCCAAGGCGAACTACGAGCAGTACTTC.

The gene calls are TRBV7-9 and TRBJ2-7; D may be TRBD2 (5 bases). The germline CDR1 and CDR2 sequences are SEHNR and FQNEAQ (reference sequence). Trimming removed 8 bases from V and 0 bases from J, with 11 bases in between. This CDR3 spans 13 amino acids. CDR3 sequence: CASEGGNSYEQYF. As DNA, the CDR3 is TGTGCCAGCGAAGGAGGCAACTCCTACGAGCAGTACTTC.

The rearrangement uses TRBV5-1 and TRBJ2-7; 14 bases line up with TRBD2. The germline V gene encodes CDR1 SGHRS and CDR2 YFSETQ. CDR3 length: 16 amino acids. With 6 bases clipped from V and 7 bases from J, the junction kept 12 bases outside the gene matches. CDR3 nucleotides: TGCGCCAGCACGGGACTAGCGGGAGCCCTTCTAGGGGAGCAGTACTTC. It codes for CASTGLAGALLGEQYF.

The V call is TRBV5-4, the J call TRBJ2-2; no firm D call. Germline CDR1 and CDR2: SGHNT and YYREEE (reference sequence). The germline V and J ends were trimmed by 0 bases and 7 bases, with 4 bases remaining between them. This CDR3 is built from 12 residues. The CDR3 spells CASSLDSGELFF. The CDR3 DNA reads TGTGCCAGCAGCTTGGACAGCGGGGAGCTGTTTTTT.

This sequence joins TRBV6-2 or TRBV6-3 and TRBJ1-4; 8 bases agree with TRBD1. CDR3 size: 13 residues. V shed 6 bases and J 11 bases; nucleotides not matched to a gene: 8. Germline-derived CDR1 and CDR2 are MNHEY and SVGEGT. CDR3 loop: CASSPRTGWKLFF. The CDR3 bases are TGTGCCAGCAGCCCTAGGACAGGGTGGAAACTGTTTTTT.

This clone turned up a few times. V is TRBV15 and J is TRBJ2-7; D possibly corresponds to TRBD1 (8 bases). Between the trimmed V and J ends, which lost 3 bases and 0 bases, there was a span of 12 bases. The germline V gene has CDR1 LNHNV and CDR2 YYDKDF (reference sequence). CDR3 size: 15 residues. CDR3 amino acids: CATSRGGTGSYEQYF. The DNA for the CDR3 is TGTGCCACCAGCAGGGGGGGGACAGGCTCCTACGAGCAGTACTTC. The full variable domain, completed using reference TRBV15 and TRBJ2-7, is DAMVIQNPRYQVTQFGKPVTLSCSQTLNHNVMYWYQQKSSQAPKLLFHYYDKDFNNEADTPDNFQSRRPNTSFCFLDIRSPGLGDTAMYLCATSRGGTGSYEQYFGPGTRLTVT.

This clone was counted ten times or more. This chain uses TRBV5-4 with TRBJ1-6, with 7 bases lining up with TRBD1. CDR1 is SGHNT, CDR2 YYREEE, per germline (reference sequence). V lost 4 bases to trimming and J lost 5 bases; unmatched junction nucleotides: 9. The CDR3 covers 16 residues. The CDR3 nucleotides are TGTGCCAGCAGCCCGCCGGGACAGAAAAATAATTCACCCCTCCACTTT. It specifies CASSPPGQKNNSPLHF.

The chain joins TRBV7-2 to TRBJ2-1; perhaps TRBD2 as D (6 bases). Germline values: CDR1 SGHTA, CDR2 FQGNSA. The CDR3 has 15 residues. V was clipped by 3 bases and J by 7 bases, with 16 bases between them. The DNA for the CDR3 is TGTGCCAGCAGCTTCGGGGTAGGGACTGGGAATGAGCAGTTCTTC. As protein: CASSFGVGTGNEQFF.

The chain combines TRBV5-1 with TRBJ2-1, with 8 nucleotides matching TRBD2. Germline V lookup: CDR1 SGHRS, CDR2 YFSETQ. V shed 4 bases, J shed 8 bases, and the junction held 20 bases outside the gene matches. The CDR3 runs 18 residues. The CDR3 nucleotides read TGCGCCAGCAGCACCCCCTCCTTAGACGGGAGGGCCAAGGATGAGCAGTTCTTC. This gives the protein CASSTPSLDGRAKDEQFF.

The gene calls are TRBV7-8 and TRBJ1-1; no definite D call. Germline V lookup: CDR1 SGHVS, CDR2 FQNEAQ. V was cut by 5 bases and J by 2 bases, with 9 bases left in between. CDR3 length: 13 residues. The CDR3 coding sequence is TGTGCCAGCAGCCGCCTCCTTAACACTGAAGCTTTCTTT. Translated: CASSRLLNTEAFF.

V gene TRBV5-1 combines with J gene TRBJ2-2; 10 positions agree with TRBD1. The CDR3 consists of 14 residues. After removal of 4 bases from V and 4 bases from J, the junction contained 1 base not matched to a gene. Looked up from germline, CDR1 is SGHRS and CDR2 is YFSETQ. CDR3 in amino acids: CASSGQGGTGELFF. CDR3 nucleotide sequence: TGCGCCAGCAGCGGACAGGGGGGCACCGGGGAGCTGTTTTTT.